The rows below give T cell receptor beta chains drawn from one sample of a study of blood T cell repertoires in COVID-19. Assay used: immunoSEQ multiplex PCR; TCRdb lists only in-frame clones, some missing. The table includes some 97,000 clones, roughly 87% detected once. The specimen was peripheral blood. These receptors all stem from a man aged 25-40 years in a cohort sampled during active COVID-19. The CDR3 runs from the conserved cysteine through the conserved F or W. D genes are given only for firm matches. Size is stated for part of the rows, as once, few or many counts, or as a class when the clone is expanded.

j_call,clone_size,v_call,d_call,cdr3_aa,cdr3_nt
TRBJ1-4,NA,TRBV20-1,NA,CSAGRGEKLFF,TGCAGTGCTGGCCGAGGGGAAAAACTGTTTTTT
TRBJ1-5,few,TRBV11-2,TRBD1,CASSLGTGGNQPQHF,TGTGCCAGCAGCTTAGGGACAGGGGGCAATCAGCCCCAGCATTTT
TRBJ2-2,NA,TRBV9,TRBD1,CASSVWDSLGELFF,TGTGCCAGCAGCGTATGGGACAGCCTCGGGGAGCTGTTTTTT
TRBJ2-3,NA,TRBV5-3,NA,CARSLVPCSGGTDTQYF,TGTGCCAGAAGCTTGGTACCGTGCTCCGGGGGCACAGATACGCAGTATTTT
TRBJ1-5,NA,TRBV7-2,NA,CASSRPEGGQPQHF,TGTGCCAGCAGCCGGCCGGAGGGCGGTCAGCCCCAGCATTTT
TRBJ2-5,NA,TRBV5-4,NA,CASSPRGGVQETQYF,TGTGCCAGCAGCCCCCGAGGGGGGGTCCAAGAGACCCAGTACTTC
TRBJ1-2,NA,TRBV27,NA,CASCTFQDTNYGYTF,TGTGCCAGCTGTACCTTCCAGGACACTAACTATGGCTACACCTTC
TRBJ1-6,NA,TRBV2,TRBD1,CASTREGQQYNSPLHF,TGTGCCAGCACCAGAGAGGGACAGCAATATAATTCACCCCTCCACTTT
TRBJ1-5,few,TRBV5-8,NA,CASSLGGLQPQHF,TGTGCCAGCAGCTTGGGGGGGCTCCAGCCCCAGCATTTT
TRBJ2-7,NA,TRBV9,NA,CASSVVGGTNLYEQYF,TGTGCCAGCAGCGTAGTTGGGGGGACCAATCTCTACGAGCAGTACTTC
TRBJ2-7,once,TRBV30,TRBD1,CAWSVAGGEQYF,TGTGCCTGGAGTGTTGCAGGGGGCGAGCAGTACTTC
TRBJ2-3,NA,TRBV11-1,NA,CASSLTGRRGDTQYF,TGTGCCAGCAGCTTAACAGGCAGGAGAGGAGATACGCAGTATTTT
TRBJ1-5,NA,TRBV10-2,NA,CASSPQINQPQHF,TGCGCCAGCAGTCCCCAGATCAATCAGCCCCAGCATTTT
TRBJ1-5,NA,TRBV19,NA,CASSPGQGQPQHF,TGTGCCAGTAGCCCGGGACAAGGTCAGCCCCAGCATTTT
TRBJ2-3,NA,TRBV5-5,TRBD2,CASRSKFGGGATDTQYF,TGTGCCAGCAGATCCAAGTTTGGCGGGGGGGCCACAGATACGCAGTATTTT
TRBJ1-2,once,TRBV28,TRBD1,CASSLGPGQGEPNYGYTF,TGTGCCAGCAGTTTAGGCCCGGGACAGGGAGAACCTAACTATGGCTACACCTTC
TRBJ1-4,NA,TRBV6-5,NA,CASSYWTTGGGEKLFF,TGTGCCAGCAGTTACTGGACGACAGGAGGTGGAGAAAAACTGTTTTTT
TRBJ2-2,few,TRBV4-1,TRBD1,CASNPTGGTTGELFF,TGCGCCAGCAACCCGACAGGGGGCACCACCGGGGAGCTGTTTTTT
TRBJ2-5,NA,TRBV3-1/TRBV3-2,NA,CASSQNGIPETQYF,TGTGCCAGCAGCCAAAACGGGATCCCAGAGACCCAGTACTTC
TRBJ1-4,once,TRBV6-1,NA,CASSEWTDFSTNEKLFF,TGTGCCAGCAGCGAATGGACAGACTTCTCAACTAATGAAAAACTGTTTTTT
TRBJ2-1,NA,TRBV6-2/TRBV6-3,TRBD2,CASSPLLAGVNEQFF,TGTGCCAGCAGCCCCCTCCTAGCGGGGGTCAATGAGCAGTTCTTC
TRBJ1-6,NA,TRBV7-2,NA,CASSLGDGGASPLHF,TGTGCCAGCAGCTTAGGGGATGGGGGGGCTTCACCCCTCCACTTT
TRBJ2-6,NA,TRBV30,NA,CAWEPGPSSGANVLTF,TGTGCCTGGGAGCCCGGTCCCTCCTCTGGGGCCAACGTCCTGACTTTC
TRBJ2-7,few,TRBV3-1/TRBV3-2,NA,CASSQFAQALREQYF,TGTGCCAGCAGCCAATTCGCACAGGCCCTGCGCGAGCAGTACTTC
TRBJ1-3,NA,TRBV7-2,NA,CASSLYSTPSSGNTIYF,TGTGCCAGCAGCTTATACTCGACACCGAGCTCTGGAAACACCATATATTTT
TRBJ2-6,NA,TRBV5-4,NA,CASSLGGAGANVLTF,TGTGCCAGCAGCTTGGGGGGAGCGGGGGCCAACGTCCTGACTTTC
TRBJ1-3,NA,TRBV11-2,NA,CASSTSRTVIDSGNTIYF,TGTGCCAGCAGCACCTCCCGGACAGTCATCGACTCTGGAAACACCATATATTTT
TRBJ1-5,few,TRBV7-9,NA,CASSWGGLASNQPQHF,TGTGCCAGCAGCTGGGGGGGGTTGGCGAGCAATCAGCCCCAGCATTTT
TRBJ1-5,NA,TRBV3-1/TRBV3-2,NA,CASSPSEGPNQPQHF,TGTGCCAGCAGCCCTTCGGAGGGACCCAATCAGCCCCAGCATTTT
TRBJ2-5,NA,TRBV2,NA,CASSGGGAKTQYF,TGTGCCAGCAGTGGGGGCGGGGCAAAGACCCAGTACTTC
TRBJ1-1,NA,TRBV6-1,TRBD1,CASSEAPWFRDRLGTEAFF,TGTGCCAGCAGTGAAGCCCCATGGTTCCGGGACAGACTTGGAACTGAAGCTTTCTTT
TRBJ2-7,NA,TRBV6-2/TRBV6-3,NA,CASSYGRGSYEQYF,TGTGCCAGCAGTTACGGCAGGGGCTCCTACGAGCAGTACTTC
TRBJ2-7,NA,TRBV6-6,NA,CASRPQAPYEQYF,TGTGCCAGCAGACCCCAGGCTCCCTACGAGCAGTACTTC
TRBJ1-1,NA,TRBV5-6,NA,CASSLVRVNTEAFF,TGTGCCAGCAGCTTGGTCCGAGTGAACACTGAAGCTTTCTTT
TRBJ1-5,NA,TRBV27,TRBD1,CASSWTGNQPQHF,TGTGCCAGCAGTTGGACAGGAAATCAGCCCCAGCATTTT
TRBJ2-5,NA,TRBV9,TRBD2,CASSVGLAGRYQETQYF,TGTGCCAGCAGCGTGGGACTAGCGGGCCGATACCAAGAGACCCAGTACTTC
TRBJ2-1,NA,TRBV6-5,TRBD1,CASLPGQGISEQFF,TGTGCCAGCCTCCCGGGACAGGGTATTAGTGAGCAGTTCTTC
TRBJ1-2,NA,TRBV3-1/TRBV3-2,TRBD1,CASSPRTGLPYGYTF,TGTGCCAGCAGCCCAAGGACAGGACTCCCCTATGGCTACACCTTC
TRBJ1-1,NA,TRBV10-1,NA,CASPYTQNTEAFF,TGCGCCAGCCCTTATACACAGAACACTGAAGCTTTCTTT
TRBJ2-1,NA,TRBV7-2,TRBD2,CASSFTSGGANEQFF,TGTGCCAGCAGCTTTACTAGCGGGGGGGCGAATGAGCAGTTCTTC
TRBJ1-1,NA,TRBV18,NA,CASSPFQNTEAFF,TGTGCCAGCTCACCTTTCCAGAACACTGAAGCTTTCTTT
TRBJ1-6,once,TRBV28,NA,CASSHRVYNSPLHF,TGTGCCAGCAGTCACAGGGTCTATAATTCACCCCTCCACTTT
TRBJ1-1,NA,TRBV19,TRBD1,CASSAGTGLTEAFF,TGTGCCAGTAGTGCAGGGACAGGGCTCACTGAAGCTTTCTTT
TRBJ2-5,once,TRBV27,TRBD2,CASSSLGAGGQETQYF,TGTGCCAGCAGTTCCCTTGGGGCGGGGGGGCAAGAGACCCAGTACTTC
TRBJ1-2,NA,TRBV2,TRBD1,CARTGQGPPNYGYTF,TGTGCCAGGACGGGACAGGGGCCACCTAACTATGGCTACACCTTC
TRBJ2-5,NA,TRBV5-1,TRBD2,CASSLEGTKETQYF,TGCGCCAGCAGCTTGGAGGGGACTAAAGAGACCCAGTACTTC
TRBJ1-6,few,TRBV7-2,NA,CASSLAGDLNSPLHF,TGTGCCAGCAGCCTCGCGGGGGACCTTAATTCACCCCTCCACTTT
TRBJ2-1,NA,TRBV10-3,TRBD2,CAIKSGAGTRGNEQFF,TGTGCCATCAAGAGCGGGGCCGGGACTAGGGGCAATGAGCAGTTCTTC
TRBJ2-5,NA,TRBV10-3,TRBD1,CAISERKDRVETQYF,TGTGCCATCAGTGAACGGAAGGACAGGGTCGAAACCCAGTACTTC
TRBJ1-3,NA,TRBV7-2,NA,CASSPVSSGNTIYF,TGTGCCAGCAGCCCTGTTTCCTCTGGAAACACCATATATTTT
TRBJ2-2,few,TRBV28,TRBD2,CASSLAVGELFF,TGTGCCAGCAGCCTAGCGGTCGGGGAGCTGTTTTTT
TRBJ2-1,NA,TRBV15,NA,CATSARLARGLNEQFF,TGTGCCACCAGCGCTCGACTAGCGAGGGGGCTCAATGAGCAGTTCTTC
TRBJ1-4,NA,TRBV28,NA,CASSSGATNEKLFF,TGTGCCAGCAGCTCAGGGGCAACTAATGAAAAACTGTTTTTT
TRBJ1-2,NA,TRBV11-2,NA,CASSPRTRANYGYTF,TGTGCCAGCAGCCCCAGGACAAGAGCTAACTATGGCTACACCTTC